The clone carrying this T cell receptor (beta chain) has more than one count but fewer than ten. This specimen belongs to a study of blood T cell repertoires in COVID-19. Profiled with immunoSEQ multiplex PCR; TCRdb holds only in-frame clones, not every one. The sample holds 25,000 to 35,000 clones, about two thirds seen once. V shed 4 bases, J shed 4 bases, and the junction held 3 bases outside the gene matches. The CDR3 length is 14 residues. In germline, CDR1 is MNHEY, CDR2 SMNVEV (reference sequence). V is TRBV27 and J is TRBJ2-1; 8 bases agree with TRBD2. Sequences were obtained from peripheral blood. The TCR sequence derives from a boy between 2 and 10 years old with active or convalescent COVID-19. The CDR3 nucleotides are TGTGCCAGCAGTTGGTCTAGCGGGTACAATGAGCAGTTCTTC. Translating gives CASSWSSGYNEQFF.